The 4 T cell receptor beta chains presented below share a single source sample, sequenced in a study of blood T cells in healthy people across ages. Alongside a J-beta primer mix, a sample-barcoded 5' primer served in a second PCR lasting about 6 to 11 cycles. MiXCR, run by TCRdb on the 5' RACE reads, gives a single entry per CDR3 protein. The data contain approximately 820,000 distinct CDR3 sequences, under 45% of them singletons. The source material was blood. These receptors were taken from a man aged 60-69 years in good health.

The chain employs TRBV14 and TRBJ2-1; a weak D match, TRBD2 (5 bases). Trimming took 4 bases from V and 10 from J, leaving 23 bases between them. CDR1 is SGHDN, CDR2 FVKESK, per germline. CDR3 length: 16 amino acids. CDR3 amino acids: CASSRTRTVPRKEQFF. CDR3 bases: TGTGCCAGCAGCCGCACACGGACTGTCCCGAGGAAGGAGCAGTTCTTC.

This sequence joins TRBV6-1 and TRBJ2-7, with D perhaps assigned TRBD1 or TRBD2 (5 bases each). Germline values: CDR1 MNHNS, CDR2 SASEGT. V lost 1 base to trimming and J lost 4 bases, with 8 bases between them. This CDR3 is 13 amino acids long. The CDR3 nucleotides read TGTGCCAGCAGTGAAGTGAGGGGATACGAGCAGTACTTC. Protein sequence: CASSEVRGYEQYF.

This clonotype has just a few counts. The rearrangement links TRBV5-1 to TRBJ2-3, with 7 bases that match TRBD1. The germline V gene encodes CDR1 SGHRS and CDR2 YFSETQ. J was trimmed by 5 bases and V by 2 bases; bases with no gene match: 8. The CDR3 contains 15 residues. CDR3 amino acids: CASSFGTVTLDTQYF. In nucleotides, the CDR3 is TGCGCCAGCAGCTTCGGGACAGTAACCTTAGATACGCAGTATTTT.

About this clonotype itself: The junction and the germline gene differ at one end; a read error may be behind it. J is TRBJ1-1 and V is TRBV5-1, with no clear D. Germline V gives CDR1 SGHRS, CDR2 YFSETQ. This CDR3 region has 16 residues. The CDR3 spells CASSFGAGVLNTEAFF. CDR3 nucleotides: TGCGCTAGCAGCTTCGGAGCAGGAGTTTTGAACACTGAAGCTTTCTTT.